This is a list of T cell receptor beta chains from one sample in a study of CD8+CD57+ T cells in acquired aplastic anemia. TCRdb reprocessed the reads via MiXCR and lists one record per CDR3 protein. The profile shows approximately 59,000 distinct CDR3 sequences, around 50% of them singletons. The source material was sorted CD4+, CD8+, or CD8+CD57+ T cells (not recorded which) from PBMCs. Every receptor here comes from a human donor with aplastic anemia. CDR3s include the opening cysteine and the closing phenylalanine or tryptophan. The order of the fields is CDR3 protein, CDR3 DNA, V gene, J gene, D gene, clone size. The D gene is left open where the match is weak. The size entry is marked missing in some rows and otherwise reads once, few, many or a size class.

CDR3 protein: CASSSGTGPDYGYTF
CDR3 DNA: TGTGCCAGCAGTTCCGGGACAGGCCCCGACTATGGCTACACCTTC
V gene: TRBV7-8
J gene: TRBJ1-2
D gene: TRBD1
clone size: -

CDR3 protein: CNVEVWSQVIF
CDR3 DNA: TGCAACGTTGAAGTATGGAGCCAAGTGATTTTT
V gene: TRBV29-1
J gene: TRBJ2-3
D gene: -
clone size: -

CDR3 protein: CASSAPDRYGYTF
CDR3 DNA: TGTGCCAGTAGTGCCCCGGACCGCTATGGCTACACCTTC
V gene: TRBV19
J gene: TRBJ1-2
D gene: -
clone size: -

CDR3 protein: CASSPDIGEAFF
CDR3 DNA: TGTGCCAGCAGCCCAGACATCGGCGAAGCTTTCTTT
V gene: TRBV9
J gene: TRBJ1-1
D gene: -
clone size: -

CDR3 protein: CASSQGWSYEQYF
CDR3 DNA: TGTGCCAGCAGCCAGGGCTGGTCCTACGAGCAGTACTTC
V gene: TRBV7-9
J gene: TRBJ2-7
D gene: -
clone size: -

CDR3 protein: CATSDPIAFRGDTGELFF
CDR3 DNA: TGTGCCACCAGTGACCCCATCGCTTTCCGAGGGGACACCGGGGAGCTGTTTTTT
V gene: TRBV24-1
J gene: TRBJ2-2
D gene: -
clone size: many

CDR3 protein: CSSSVDRVSEAFF
CDR3 DNA: TGTTCCAGCAGCGTAGATAGGGTCTCTGAAGCTTTCTTT
V gene: TRBV9
J gene: TRBJ1-1
D gene: -
clone size: few

CDR3 protein: CSVERNYGYTF
CDR3 DNA: TGCAGCGTTGAGCGGAACTATGGCTACACCTTC
V gene: TRBV29-1
J gene: TRBJ1-2
D gene: -
clone size: -

CDR3 protein: CATTGQGPTYEQYF
CDR3 DNA: TGTGCCACCACGGGGCAGGGGCCAACCTACGAGCAGTACTTC
V gene: TRBV27
J gene: TRBJ2-7
D gene: -
clone size: many

CDR3 protein: CSATDKQNTEAFF
CDR3 DNA: TGCAGTGCTACCGACAAACAGAACACTGAAGCTTTCTTT
V gene: TRBV20-1
J gene: TRBJ1-1
D gene: -
clone size: -

CDR3 protein: CSARDSGSTNYGYTF
CDR3 DNA: TGCAGTGCTAGAGATTCCGGCAGCACTAACTATGGCTACACCTTC
V gene: TRBV20-1
J gene: TRBJ1-2
D gene: -
clone size: -

CDR3 protein: CSVASGTSSYEQYF
CDR3 DNA: TGCAGCGTTGCTAGCGGGACGAGCTCCTACGAGCAGTACTTC
V gene: TRBV29-1
J gene: TRBJ2-7
D gene: TRBD2
clone size: -

CDR3 protein: CASSGSGGYEQYF
CDR3 DNA: TGTGCCAGCAGCGGTTCGGGAGGCTACGAGCAGTACTTC
V gene: TRBV12-3/TRBV12-4
J gene: TRBJ2-7
D gene: TRBD2
clone size: -

CDR3 protein: CASSPRGGDQPQHF
CDR3 DNA: TGTGCCAGCAGTCCCCGGGGGGGGGATCAGCCCCAGCATTTT
V gene: TRBV7-8
J gene: TRBJ1-5
D gene: -
clone size: few

CDR3 protein: CASSGSGRWTEAFF
CDR3 DNA: TGTGCCAGCAGCGGATCGGGACGTTGGACTGAAGCTTTCTTT
V gene: TRBV7-2
J gene: TRBJ1-1
D gene: -
clone size: -

CDR3 protein: CASSTNPGETRYF
CDR3 DNA: TGTGCCAGCAGCACTAATCCGGGGGAGACCCGGTACTTC
V gene: TRBV10-3
J gene: TRBJ2-5
D gene: -
clone size: -

CDR3 protein: CASSSAWGGGTVRNEQFF
CDR3 DNA: TGTGCCAGCAGCTCGGCTTGGGGGGGCGGAACAGTTAGGAATGAGCAGTTCTTC
V gene: TRBV5-5
J gene: TRBJ2-1
D gene: -
clone size: many

CDR3 protein: CASSWGATDTQYF
CDR3 DNA: TGTGCCAGCAGTTGGGGCGCCACAGATACGCAGTATTTT
V gene: TRBV12-3/TRBV12-4
J gene: TRBJ2-3
D gene: -
clone size: -

CDR3 protein: CASSTDRGNEQYF
CDR3 DNA: TGTGCCAGTAGTACGGACAGGGGGAACGAGCAGTACTTC
V gene: TRBV19
J gene: TRBJ2-7
D gene: TRBD1
clone size: once

CDR3 protein: CASSYQMMPGQGVYEQYF
CDR3 DNA: TGTGCCAGCAGCTACCAGATGATGCCGGGACAGGGGGTCTACGAGCAGTACTTC
V gene: TRBV7-9
J gene: TRBJ2-7
D gene: TRBD1
clone size: many

CDR3 protein: CASSALGRGNTEAFF
CDR3 DNA: TGTGCCAGCAGTGCCCTCGGCCGGGGGAACACTGAAGCTTTCTTT
V gene: TRBV25-1
J gene: TRBJ1-1
D gene: -
clone size: -

CDR3 protein: CASEGPGRIEDTEAFF
CDR3 DNA: TGTGCCAGCGAGGGCCCAGGGCGGATTGAGGACACCGAAGCTTTCTTT
V gene: TRBV2
J gene: TRBJ1-1
D gene: -
clone size: -

CDR3 protein: CAIPGWIAFF
CDR3 DNA: TGTGCTATCCCAGGGTGGATAGCTTTCTTT
V gene: TRBV7-9
J gene: TRBJ1-1
D gene: -
clone size: once

CDR3 protein: CASSGVLTGTGYTF
CDR3 DNA: TGTGCCAGCAGTGGGGTATTGACAGGGACTGGCTACACCTTC
V gene: TRBV2
J gene: TRBJ1-2
D gene: TRBD1
clone size: -

CDR3 protein: CASSPNWDRANYGYTF
CDR3 DNA: TGTGCCAGCAGCCCGAACTGGGACAGAGCTAACTATGGCTACACCTTC
V gene: TRBV2
J gene: TRBJ1-2
D gene: TRBD1
clone size: many

CDR3 protein: CASSESSFYGYTF
CDR3 DNA: TGTGCCAGCAGTGAATCTTCATTCTATGGCTACACCTTC
V gene: TRBV25-1
J gene: TRBJ1-2
D gene: -
clone size: once

CDR3 protein: CASSAGGVIQGSDEKLFF
CDR3 DNA: TGTGCCAGCAGTGCGGGGGGCGTAATTCAGGGGAGCGATGAAAAACTGTTTTTT
V gene: TRBV28
J gene: TRBJ1-4
D gene: -
clone size: -

CDR3 protein: CASSLVTGELFF
CDR3 DNA: TGTGCCAGCAGCTTAGTGACCGGGGAGCTGTTTTTT
V gene: TRBV7-9
J gene: TRBJ2-2
D gene: -
clone size: many

CDR3 protein: CATSGGAGSPLHF
CDR3 DNA: TGTGCCACTTCAGGGGGCGCGGGTTCACCCCTCCACTTT
V gene: TRBV2
J gene: TRBJ1-6
D gene: TRBD1
clone size: -

CDR3 protein: CASSSRQGDNEQFF
CDR3 DNA: TGTGCCAGCAGTTCCAGACAGGGGGACAATGAGCAGTTCTTC
V gene: TRBV2
J gene: TRBJ2-1
D gene: TRBD1
clone size: -

CDR3 protein: CATQQGMDYGYTF
CDR3 DNA: TGTGCCACCCAACAGGGGATGGACTATGGCTACACCTTC
V gene: TRBV6-1
J gene: TRBJ1-2
D gene: TRBD1
clone size: once

CDR3 protein: CAISESDSSYEQYF
CDR3 DNA: TGTGCCATCAGTGAGTCAGACAGCTCCTACGAGCAGTACTTC
V gene: TRBV10-3
J gene: TRBJ2-7
D gene: -
clone size: few

CDR3 protein: CASSRTGTLGGTDTQYF
CDR3 DNA: TGTGCCAGCAGCCGGACAGGGACTTTAGGTGGCACAGATACGCAGTATTTT
V gene: TRBV6-1
J gene: TRBJ2-3
D gene: TRBD1
clone size: many

CDR3 protein: CASSTDNSGANVLTF
CDR3 DNA: TGTGCCAGTAGTACCGACAACTCTGGGGCCAACGTCCTGACTTTC
V gene: TRBV19
J gene: TRBJ2-6
D gene: -
clone size: -

CDR3 protein: CASVPVGGALLGYTF
CDR3 DNA: TGTGCCAGCGTACCTGTGGGGGGCGCGTTGCTTGGCTACACCTTC
V gene: TRBV27
J gene: TRBJ1-2
D gene: -
clone size: -

CDR3 protein: CASSDDGFGEAFF
CDR3 DNA: TGTGCCAGCAGTGATGACGGGTTCGGTGAAGCTTTCTTT
V gene: TRBV25-1
J gene: TRBJ1-1
D gene: -
clone size: -

CDR3 protein: CASSTPGLNTIYF
CDR3 DNA: TGTGCCAGCAGCACCCCCGGATTGAACACCATATATTTT
V gene: TRBV9
J gene: TRBJ1-3
D gene: -
clone size: -

CDR3 protein: CASSPTGTETQYF
CDR3 DNA: TGTGCCAGTAGCCCGACAGGGACAGAGACCCAGTACTTC
V gene: TRBV19
J gene: TRBJ2-5
D gene: TRBD1
clone size: -

CDR3 protein: CSAGWTGQETQYF
CDR3 DNA: TGCAGTGCTGGGTGGACAGGGCAAGAGACCCAGTACTTC
V gene: TRBV20-1
J gene: TRBJ2-5
D gene: TRBD1
clone size: -

CDR3 protein: CASSLGPAGDLDEQYF
CDR3 DNA: TGTGCCAGCAGCTTGGGTCCTGCGGGGGACCTCGACGAGCAGTACTTC
V gene: TRBV5-6
J gene: TRBJ2-7
D gene: TRBD2
clone size: -

CDR3 protein: CASSVGKGTNRLETQYF
CDR3 DNA: TGTGCCAGCAGCGTAGGCAAGGGAACCAACCGTTTGGAGACCCAGTACTTC
V gene: TRBV9
J gene: TRBJ2-5
D gene: -
clone size: many

CDR3 protein: CASSLREGGSPLHF
CDR3 DNA: TGTGCCAGCAGCTTAAGGGAGGGCGGATCACCCCTCCACTTT
V gene: TRBV7-3
J gene: TRBJ1-6
D gene: -
clone size: -